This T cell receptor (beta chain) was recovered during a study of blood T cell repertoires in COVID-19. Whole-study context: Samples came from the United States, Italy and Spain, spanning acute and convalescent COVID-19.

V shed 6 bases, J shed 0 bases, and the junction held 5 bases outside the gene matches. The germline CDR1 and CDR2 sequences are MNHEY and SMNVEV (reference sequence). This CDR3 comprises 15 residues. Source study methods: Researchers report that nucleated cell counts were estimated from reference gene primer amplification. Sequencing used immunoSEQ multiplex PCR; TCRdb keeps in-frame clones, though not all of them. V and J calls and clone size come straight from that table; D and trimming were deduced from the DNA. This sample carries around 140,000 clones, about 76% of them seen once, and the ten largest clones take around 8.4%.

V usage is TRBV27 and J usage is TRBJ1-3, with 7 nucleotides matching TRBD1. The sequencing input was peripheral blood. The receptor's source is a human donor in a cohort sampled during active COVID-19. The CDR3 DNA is TGTGCCAGCAGGACAGGGACCAACTCTGGAAACACCATATATTTT. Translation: CASRTGTNSGNTIYF.